A selection of T cell receptor beta chains follows, all from one sample in a study of blood T cell repertoires in COVID-19. The table came from immunoSEQ multiplex PCR; TCRdb's copy has only in-frame clones and leaves some out. The sample holds some 350,000 clones; around nine tenths are singletons and the top ten take 3%. Material: peripheral blood. The receptors here all came from a human donor in a cohort sampled during active COVID-19. Both conserved end residues are part of each CDR3. Fields, in order: CDR3 protein, CDR3 DNA, J gene, D gene, V gene, clone size. A D gene is named only where the DNA matches it firmly. A clone size is listed for some rows: how often the clone was seen (once, few, many), or a class if it is expanded.

CASSLAPSGNPDTQYF TGTGCCAGCAGCTTGGCGCCTAGCGGGAACCCAGATACGCAGTATTTT TRBJ2-3 TRBD2 TRBV5-4 .
CASSQVLLHPVDGYTF TGTGCCAGCAGCCAAGTTCTACTCCACCCTGTGGATGGCTACACCTTC TRBJ1-2 . TRBV4-2 .
CASRRDSSGNTIYF TGTGCCAGCAGACGGGATTCCTCTGGAAACACCATATATTTT TRBJ1-3 . TRBV6-5 .
CATSRAAGGAGYGYTF TGTGCCACCAGCAGAGCCGCAGGGGGCGCCGGGTATGGCTACACCTTC TRBJ1-2 TRBD1 TRBV15 few
CASSWDRGFYEQYF TGTGCCAGCAGCTGGGACAGGGGGTTTTACGAGCAGTACTTC TRBJ2-7 TRBD1 TRBV11-2 .
CASSQGTGWRGNTIYF TGTGCCAGCAGCCAAGGCACAGGGTGGAGAGGAAACACCATATATTTT TRBJ1-3 . TRBV3-1/TRBV3-2 few
CSVDITADEQFF TGCAGCGTTGATATAACCGCGGATGAGCAGTTCTTC TRBJ2-1 . TRBV29-1 .
CASSLVEEGLRYEQYF TGTGCCAGCAGCTTAGTAGAGGAGGGACTAAGATACGAGCAGTACTTC TRBJ2-7 TRBD2 TRBV7-8 few
CASSIGTDYGYTF TGTGCCAGCAGCATCGGGACAGACTATGGCTACACCTTC TRBJ1-2 TRBD1 TRBV9 .
CATSDSNRRLRGMETQYF TGTGCCACCAGTGATTCAAACCGCCGACTGAGAGGTATGGAGACCCAGTACTTC TRBJ2-5 . TRBV24-1 .
CASSLMTREDPLYF TGTGCCAGCAGCTTAATGACCCGGGAGGACCCCTTATATTTT TRBJ2-3 TRBD2 TRBV7-3 .
CASSMSASGRPGDTQYF TGTGCCAGTAGTATGTCCGCTAGCGGGAGGCCCGGGGATACGCAGTATTTT TRBJ2-3 TRBD2 TRBV19 .